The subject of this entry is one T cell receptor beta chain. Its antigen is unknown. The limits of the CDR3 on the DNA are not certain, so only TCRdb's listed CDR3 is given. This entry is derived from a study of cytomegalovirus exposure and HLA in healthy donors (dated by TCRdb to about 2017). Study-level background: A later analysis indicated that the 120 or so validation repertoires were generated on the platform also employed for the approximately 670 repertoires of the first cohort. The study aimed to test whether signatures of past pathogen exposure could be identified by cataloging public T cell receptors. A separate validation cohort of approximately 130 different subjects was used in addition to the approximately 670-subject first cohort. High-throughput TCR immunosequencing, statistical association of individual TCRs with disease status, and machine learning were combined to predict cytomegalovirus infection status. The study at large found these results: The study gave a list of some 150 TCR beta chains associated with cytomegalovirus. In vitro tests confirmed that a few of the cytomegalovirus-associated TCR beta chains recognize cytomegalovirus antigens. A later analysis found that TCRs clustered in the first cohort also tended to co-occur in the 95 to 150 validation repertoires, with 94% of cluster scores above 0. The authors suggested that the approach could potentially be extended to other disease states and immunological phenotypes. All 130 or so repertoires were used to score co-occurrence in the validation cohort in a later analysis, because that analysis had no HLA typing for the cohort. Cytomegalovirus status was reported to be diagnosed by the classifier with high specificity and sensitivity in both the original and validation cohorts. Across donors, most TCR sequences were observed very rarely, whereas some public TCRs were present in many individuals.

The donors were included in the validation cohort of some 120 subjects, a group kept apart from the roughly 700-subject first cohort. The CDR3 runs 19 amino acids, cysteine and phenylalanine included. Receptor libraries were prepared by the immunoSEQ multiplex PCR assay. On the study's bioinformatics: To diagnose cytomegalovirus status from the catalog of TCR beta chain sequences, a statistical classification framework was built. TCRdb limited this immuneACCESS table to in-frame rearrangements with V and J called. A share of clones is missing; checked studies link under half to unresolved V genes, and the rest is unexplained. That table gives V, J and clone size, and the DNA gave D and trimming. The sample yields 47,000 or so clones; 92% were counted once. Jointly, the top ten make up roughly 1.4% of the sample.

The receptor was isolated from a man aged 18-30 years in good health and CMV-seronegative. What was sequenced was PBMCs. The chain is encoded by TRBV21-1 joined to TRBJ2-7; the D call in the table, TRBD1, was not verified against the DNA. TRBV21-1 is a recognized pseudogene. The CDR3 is CASSKGEEWGRGISYEQYF.